Listed here are 10 T cell receptor beta chains from one sample, sequenced in a study of CD8+CD57+ T cells in acquired aplastic anemia. TCR beta VDJ and CDR3 profiles were obtained from a genomic DNA template. Via MiXCR, TCRdb re-called the reads, giving one row per CDR3 protein. Found here are about 160,000 distinct CDR3 sequences, around 52% of them singletons; the top ten hold around a third. An expansion of CD8+CD57+ cells by flow cytometry had been shown in patients chosen for sequencing. The material sequenced was sorted CD4+, CD8+, or CD8+CD57+ T cells (not recorded which) from PBMCs. Receptor source: a human donor with aplastic anemia.

The chain uses TRBV7-9 and TRBJ1-2; D call uncertain. The CDR3 runs to 12 residues. V was pared by 5 bases and J by 9 bases, with 13 bases between. Per germline, CDR1 SEHNR and CDR2 FQNEAQ (reference sequence). The CDR3 sequence: CASSLGGRSYTF. CDR3 in DNA: TGTGCCAGCAGCCTGGGAGGGCGCAGCTACACCTTC. Variable domain in full (rest from reference TRBV7-9 and TRBJ1-2): DTGVSQNPRHKITKRGQNVTFRCDPISEHNRLYWYRQTLGQGPEFLTYFQNEAQLEKSRLLSDRFSAERPKGSFSTLEIQRTEQGDSAMYLCASSLGGRSYTFGSGTRLTVV.

This clonotype was counted ten times or more. The chain couples TRBV2 to TRBJ1-1; unclear D gene. CDR3 length equals 15 residues. V was clipped by 3 bases and J by 6 bases, with 17 bases between them. Germline V gene data show CDR1 as SNHLY and CDR2 as FYNNEI. In nucleotides, the CDR3 is TGTGCCAGCAGTGAGGACGGAACGACTATAGCTGAAGCTTTCTTT. This gives the protein CASSEDGTTIAEAFF. The full variable domain, with the rest looked up from reference TRBV2 and TRBJ1-1, is EPEVTQTPSHQVTQMGQEVILRCVPISNHLYFYWYRQILGQKVEFLVSFYNNEISEKSEIFDDQFSVERPDGSNFTLKIRSTKLEDSAMYFCASSEDGTTIAEAFFGQGTRLTVV.

This clonotype was recorded many times. The V gene is TRBV15, the J gene TRBJ2-7, with D perhaps matching TRBD2 (5 bases). The V gene's germline CDR1 is LNHNV and CDR2 YYDKDF (reference sequence). Trimming removed 1 base from V and 3 bases from J, with 7 bases in between. The CDR3 consists of 13 residues. DNA for the CDR3: TGTGCCACCAGCAGAGGGGCGGGCTACGAGCAGTACTTC. Protein sequence: CATSRGAGYEQYF. Filled out from reference TRBV15 and TRBJ2-7, the complete variable domain reads DAMVIQNPRYQVTQFGKPVTLSCSQTLNHNVMYWYQQKSSQAPKLLFHYYDKDFNNEADTPDNFQSRRPNTSFCFLDIRSPGLGDTAMYLCATSRGAGYEQYFGPGTRLTVT.

V and J are TRBV7-6 and TRBJ2-7, with 7 bases identical to TRBD1. J lost 6 bases, V lost 5 bases, and 7 bases had no gene match. The CDR3 covers 13 residues. Looked up from germline, CDR1 is SGHVS and CDR2 is FNYEAQ. DNA for the CDR3: TGTGCCAGCAGCACGACAGGGTACGGCGAGCAGTACTTC. This translates into CASSTTGYGEQYF.

This clonotype was observed a handful of times. The rearrangement joins TRBV28 to TRBJ1-6; weak D call: TRBD1 (6 bases). The CDR3 sequence is 16 residues long. CDR1 MDHEN and CDR2 SYDVKM come from the germline V gene. Trimming took off 2 bases at V and 13 bases at J, with 21 bases between the two ends. CDR3 nucleotides: TGTGCCAGCAGTTTACGTTATGAGGGGGGTTCCTTCCCCCTCCACTTT. It codes for CASSLRYEGGSFPLHF.

The chain carries TRBV3-1 and TRBJ2-3; 9 positions match TRBD2. This CDR3 has 16 residues. Germline V gene lookup returns CDR1 LGHDT and CDR2 YNNKEL (reference sequence). V was pared by 9 bases and J by 0 bases, with 10 bases of the junction left unmatched. CDR3 region: CASTPQRGESTDTQYF. CDR3 coding DNA: TGTGCCAGTACCCCCCAGCGGGGGGAGAGCACAGATACGCAGTATTTT.

The rearrangement links TRBV27 to TRBJ2-2, with 7 bases matching TRBD1. V gave up 8 bases and J gave up 6 bases; unmatched junction bases: 15. The CDR3 is 16 residues long. From germline, CDR1 is MNHEY and CDR2 SMNVEV (reference sequence). Written as DNA, the CDR3 is TGTGCCAGCGGGCGATATCCCGGGACAGACCCCGGGGAGCTGTTTTTT. This encodes CASGRYPGTDPGELFF.

This clonotype was seen a few times. The CDR3 loop reads CASSYSTGGHGYTF. The CDR3 nucleotides are TGTGCCAGCAGTTACTCCACAGGGGGCCATGGCTACACCTTC. V usage is TRBV6-5 and J usage is TRBJ1-2; 9 bases are a match to TRBD1. The germline gives CDR1 MNHEY, CDR2 SVGAGI. The CDR3 runs 14 residues. The V gene end was trimmed by 0 bases and the J gene end by 6 bases; junction bases not matched to a gene: 2.

This clonotype was seen ten or more times. The chain uses TRBV7-9 and TRBJ2-2; TRBD1 or TRBD2 may be the D gene (5 bases each). Trimming removed 1 base at V and 6 bases at J, with 12 bases between. This CDR3 has 15 residues. CDR1 SEHNR and CDR2 FQNEAQ come from the germline V gene (reference sequence). CDR3 loop: CASSLDGAIAGELFF. As DNA, the CDR3 is TGTGCCAGCAGCTTAGACGGGGCGATAGCCGGGGAGCTGTTTTTT. Supplemented by reference TRBV7-9 and TRBJ2-2, the full variable domain reads DTGVSQNPRHKITKRGQNVTFRCDPISEHNRLYWYRQTLGQGPEFLTYFQNEAQLEKSRLLSDRFSAERPKGSFSTLEIQRTEQGDSAMYLCASSLDGAIAGELFFGEGSRLTVL.

This clonotype showed up many times. This rearrangement joins TRBV6-5 to TRBJ1-6; a weak D match, TRBD1 (5 bases). Germline CDR1 MNHEY, CDR2 SVGAGI. The ends were cut back, 2 bases at V and 11 bases at J, with 13 bases in the middle. This CDR3 has 14 amino acids. The CDR3 DNA sequence: TGTGCCAGCAGTTACGGTACAGAACAGGCACCCCTCCACTTT. This encodes CASSYGTEQAPLHF.